Reported below is one T cell receptor beta chain. This clonotype was detected once. Its specific antigen is unknown. Nothing much larger sits one base from this clone, and base qualities are not available. The sample originates from a study of blood T cells in healthy people across ages (dated by TCRdb to about 2015). About the study as a whole: Template switching captured roughly one uniquely barcoded TCR beta cDNA molecule per two T cells in model experiments. The donors were divided into four age groups: young (average roughly 15 years), middle-aged (approximately 42), aged (about 56) and long-lived (about 84). The study analyzed two additional independent replicas of 1 million unique cDNA reads from the same blood draw for two donors, one aged 18 to 29 and one aged 80 or older. To track age-related changes in TCR beta repertoire diversity, the study relied on deep sequencing normalized with unique cDNA molecular identifiers. Donors of different ages were randomly distributed across sequencing lanes to avoid experimental bias. On the study overall, not on this receptor specifically: Estimates of total diversity based on one million sequenced T cells were regarded as lower bounds and as underestimates. Since profiling was done on bulk unsorted PBMCs, naive and antigen-experienced compartments could not be conclusively compared. A strong correlation was found between observed TCR beta diversity and the percentage of naive T cells measured by flow cytometry. Observed TCR beta diversity per million T cells fell roughly linearly with age, and a significant reduction was already apparent by age roughly 41. Compared with the aged group, the long-lived group had more naive CD4+ T cells, fewer expanded clones and increased TCR diversity, a pattern suggesting age selection. Donor CMV infection status was unknown, potentially confounding age-related changes in expanded clonotypes.

Library preparation used 5' RACE. For sequencing, an Illumina HiSeq 2500 was employed. The second PCR ran for about 6 to 12 cycles and used a J-beta primer mix along with a sample-barcoded 5' primer. A unique molecular identifier was introduced onto each TCR beta cDNA molecule by a template-switch 5' adaptor carrying 12 random nucleotides. Each sample yielded at least 3 million CDR3-containing paired-end reads. The Mint cDNA synthesis kit, primed by a TRBC-specific oligonucleotide, was used to synthesize first-strand cDNA from all RNA. Following uracil-DNA glycosylase treatment, all cDNA underwent a first 18-cycle PCR with the universal primers M1SS and BC2_uni_R. The original pipeline was this. Each sample was normalized by randomly selecting 1 million high-quality reads, each carrying a distinct molecular identifier. Instead of being binned into consensus sequences, reads with shared molecular identifiers were discarded. MiTCR, run with a Q25 quality threshold and the strictest error-elimination algorithm, handled CDR3 identification, clonotype clustering and error correction. Lower-bound total TCR beta diversity was estimated with a nonparametric unseen species model using Euler transformation. Using fastp trimming at Q25 and MiXCR clonotype assembly, TCRdb reanalyzed the public sequencing data and kept in-frame beta chains. Duplicate CDR3 protein sequences are folded into a single record with the most common DNA and genes. In this record, the V and J calls reflect TCRdb's handling and not the investigators' own analysis. The sample records about 1,500,000 distinct CDR3 sequences, around two fifths of which are singletons. The ten largest clonotypes hold approximately 7.9% of the sample.

The germline V gene (reference sequence) supplies CDR1 MNHEY and CDR2 SMNVEV. Ends trimmed: V by 2 bases, J by 3 bases; bases unmatched to a gene: 7. The CDR3 has 16 amino acids, counting the end cysteine and phenylalanine. Only the CDR3 DNA stays, 48 bases, in frame from base 1. Donors were roughly 40 systemically healthy Caucasian individuals from Russia aged roughly 6 to 100 years. Approximately 11 milliliters of peripheral blood were drawn from each donor into EDTA-treated Vacutainer tubes. Ficoll-Paque density-gradient centrifugation was used to isolate PBMCs, with at least 6.5 million per sample. Total RNA, at least 5 micrograms per sample, was extracted from PBMCs with Trizol reagent. The percentages of naive CD45RAhigh/CD27high T cells were determined by flow cytometry on a PBMC aliquot from every donor.

The chain was built from TRBV27 and TRBJ2-3; TRBD1 fits 8 bases in the junction. The sequenced sample consisted of blood. This receptor was obtained from a woman under 30 in good health. The CDR3 protein: CASSLRRDRSTDTQYF. In nucleotides, the sequence is TGTGCCAGCAGTTTACGCAGGGACAGGTCGACAGATACGCAGTATTTT.